The T cell receptor beta chain under discussion was sequenced for a study of blood T cell repertoires in COVID-19. Study overall: Italy, Spain and the United States were the sources of the convalescent and acute COVID-19 samples. PBMCs, B-cell-depleted T cells, or T cells were the source of the cDNA or gDNA that made up the material.

The CDR3 loop spans 14 amino acids. V lost 6 bases and J lost 4, with 13 bases in between. Germline CDR1 MNHEY, CDR2 SVGAGI. TCRdb's copy holds only in-frame clones and misses some; the assay was immunoSEQ multiplex PCR. This table holds about 74,000 clones, approximately 80% found once. The chain employs TRBV6-5 and TRBJ1-5; D not resolved. The receptor was derived from a human donor in a cohort sampled during active COVID-19. Sequenced: peripheral blood. The CDR3 sequence is CASSEGRANQPQHF. CDR3 nucleotide sequence: TGTGCCAGCAGCGAGGGAAGAGCTAATCAGCCCCAGCATTTT.